A single sample gave rise to the 25 T cell receptor beta chains below, sequenced in a study of Graves' ophthalmopathy and Graves' hyperthyroidism (dated by TCRdb to between 2018 and 2020). Reads for this sample came from an Illumina HiSeq 2000. TCR beta CDR3 regions were amplified from RNA transcripts for repertoire sequencing. HTBI primers and the Qiagen OneStep RT-PCR kit were used in a first-round RT-PCR, which was followed by a second-round multiplex PCR, size selection and purification. TCRdb reprocessed the public reads (quality trimming at Q25 with fastp, clone calling with MiXCR) and kept in-frame beta chains. Each entry merges the rows of one CDR3 protein and shows their most common DNA and genes. Present in this sample are 600,000 to 650,000 distinct CDR3 sequences, 22% of which were seen just once. The biggest ten clones account for approximately 6.9% of the sample. What was sequenced was peripheral blood. The receptor source for this set is a woman younger than 35 with stable Graves' hyperthyroidism. Some clones in this sample may be carry-over from other donors' samples. Donor details come from another sample of the same person, matched by shared clones.

In its sample, this clonotype was seen many times. The CDR3 DNA follows: TGTGCCAGCAGCGTAGATGGGCCTGAAGCTTTCTTT. This translates into CASSVDGPEAFF. This chain links TRBV9 with TRBJ1-1; D call uncertain. Trimming took off 0 bases at V and 6 bases at J, with 6 bases between the two ends. Germline CDR1 is SGDLS and CDR2 is YYNGEE. The CDR3 is made up of 12 amino acids.

This clonotype has a count of ten or more. The chain recombines TRBV6-5 with TRBJ1-2; 7 bases line up with TRBD1. Germline V CDR1 and CDR2: MNHEY, SVGAGI. Trimming removed 0 bases from V and 4 bases from J; junction bases left unmatched: 5. The CDR3 consists of 15 residues. The chain's CDR3 is CASSYSYRGTYGYTF. The CDR3 nucleotides read TGTGCCAGCAGTTACTCGTACAGGGGTACCTATGGCTACACCTTC.

This clonotype came up many times. The rearrangement uses TRBV2 and TRBJ1-1, with D tentatively TRBD1 (6 bases). The V and J ends lost 7 bases and 10 bases respectively, with 16 bases between them. Germline CDR1 reads SNHLY; CDR2 reads FYNNEI. The CDR3 is made up of 12 amino acids. CDR3 bases: TGTGCCAGCAAAACAGGGCGCGGGGGAGCTTTCTTT. It codes for CASKTGRGGAFF.

This chain joins TRBV15 and TRBJ1-2; no reliable D call. This CDR3 is 14 amino acids long. V was trimmed by 0 bases and J by 3 bases, leaving 8 bases between them. Germline V gene sequence: CDR1 LNHNV, CDR2 YYDKDF (reference sequence). CDR3 amino acids: CATSREGGDYGYTF. In nucleotides, the CDR3 is TGTGCCACCAGCAGAGAGGGCGGGGACTATGGCTACACCTTC.

CDR3 DNA: TGTGCCAGCAGCCAACTTATGGATTCTGGCTACACCTTC. Amino acids: CASSQLMDSGYTF. The chain has TRBV3-1 and TRBJ1-2; the D is unclear. In germline, CDR1 is LGHDT, CDR2 YNNKEL (reference sequence). Deletions cut 2 bases from V and 7 bases from J, with 11 bases between. CDR3 length equals 13 residues. The full variable domain, rest sourced from reference TRBV3-1 and TRBJ1-2, is DTAVSQTPKYLVTQMGNDKSIKCEQNLGHDTMYWYKQDSKKFLKIMFSYNNKELIINETVPNRFSPKSPDKAHLNLHINSLELGDSAVYFCASSQLMDSGYTFGSGTRLTVV.

This clonotype has just a few counts. The gene calls are TRBV6-1 and TRBJ1-1, with D possibly matching TRBD1 (5 bases). The germline gives CDR1 MNHNS, CDR2 SASEGT. The CDR3 length is 13 residues. Trimming cost V 7 bases and J 5 bases, with 14 bases left between them. CDR3 residues: CASTRRGGTEAFF. The CDR3 region has the DNA TGTGCCAGCACCCGGAGGGGTGGGACTGAAGCTTTCTTT.

This clonotype was found many times. J is TRBJ2-7 and V is TRBV10-3; D ambiguous. Germline CDR1 and CDR2: ENHRY and SYGVKD. The CDR3 consists of 13 residues. The V and J ends lost 4 bases and 1 base respectively, with 8 bases between them. The CDR3 bases are TGTGCCATCAGTGGGGTTAGTTCCTACGAGCAGTACTTC. This translates into CAISGVSSYEQYF.

This clonotype appeared a few times. This rearrangement joins TRBV20-1 to TRBJ1-5; weak D call: TRBD1 (5 bases). The length of the CDR3 is 16 residues. Germline-derived CDR1 and CDR2 are DFQATT and SNEGSKA (reference sequence). V shed 0 bases and J shed 6 bases, with 18 bases lying between them. CDR3 sequence: CSARDSGQGRSQPQHF. Here the CDR3 DNA reads TGCAGTGCTAGAGATAGTGGTCAGGGACGAAGTCAGCCCCAGCATTTT.

This clonotype occurred many times. The V gene is TRBV2, the J gene TRBJ1-6; perhaps TRBD1 as D (6 bases). Trimming shortened V by 2 bases and J by 10 bases, and 15 bases separated the two germline ends. From germline, CDR1 is SNHLY and CDR2 FYNNEI. The CDR3 extends over 15 amino acids. The CDR3 region has the DNA TGTGCCAGCAGTGAACGGGTACAGGGAGGGTCACCCCTCCACTTT. Residues: CASSERVQGGSPLHF.

This clonotype occurred many times. This chain's CDR3 is CASSSGGTGYGYTF. CDR3 bases: TGTGCCAGCAGTTCGGGCGGGACAGGCTATGGCTACACCTTC. J is TRBJ1-2 and V is TRBV28; 8 bases map to TRBD1. The length of the CDR3 is 14 residues. Per germline, CDR1 MDHEN and CDR2 SYDVKM. V shed 4 bases, J shed 4 bases, and the junction held 5 bases outside the gene matches.

This clonotype was counted only a few times. The chain employs TRBV4-1 and TRBJ2-4; D call uncertain. This CDR3 has 16 amino acids. Germline V gene lookup returns CDR1 MGHRA and CDR2 YSYEKL. The V end was cut by 4 bases, the J end by 5 bases, with 18 bases between. The CDR3 sequence: CASSPTSLLAENIQYF. CDR3 coding DNA: TGCGCCAGCAGCCCCACATCCCTACTGGCCGAAAACATTCAGTACTTC.

This clonotype showed up just a few times. A much more abundant neighbour one base away suggests this may be a read error. The CDR3 nucleotides are TGTGCCTGCAGTTTTGGTGGGACAGGGGCCTACGAGCAGTACTTC. Translating gives CACSFGGTGAYEQYF. This chain connects TRBV12-3 or TRBV12-4 to TRBJ2-7, with 10 bases matching TRBD1. The CDR3 contains 15 residues.

This clonotype occurred many times. This sequence joins TRBV7-9 and TRBJ1-1, with a tentative D call TRBD1 (6 bases). The CDR3 spans 13 residues. V was shortened by 1 base and J by 6 bases, with 9 bases between the two germline ends. The germline gives CDR1 SEHNR, CDR2 FQNEAQ (reference sequence). CDR3: CASSLVEGAEAFF. The CDR3 DNA follows: TGTGCCAGCAGCTTAGTGGAGGGGGCTGAAGCTTTCTTT.

This clonotype was found many times. CDR3 amino acids: CASSPRSRPWDEAFF. In DNA, the CDR3 is TGTGCCAGTAGCCCAAGGTCAAGGCCCTGGGATGAAGCTTTCTTT. The chain links TRBV19 to TRBJ1-1; D gene uncertain. This CDR3 is 15 amino acids long. Germline values: CDR1 LNHDA, CDR2 SQIVND (reference sequence). The V gene lost 6 bases and the J gene lost 7 bases, with 21 bases spanning the gap.

Many counts were recorded for this clonotype. The chain carries TRBV6-1 and TRBJ2-7; 12 bases are a match to TRBD2. With 7 bases clipped from V and 7 bases from J, the junction kept 11 bases outside the gene matches. The length of the CDR3 is 15 residues. Germline V gene lookup returns CDR1 MNHNS and CDR2 SASEGT. The CDR3 sequence: CASNIPLAGGWEQYF. As DNA, the CDR3 is TGTGCCAGCAATATCCCTCTAGCGGGGGGGTGGGAGCAGTACTTC.

This clonotype was picked up many times. The chain joins TRBV12-3 or TRBV12-4 to TRBJ2-7, with 9 nucleotides matching TRBD1. Trimming cost V 6 bases and J 6 bases; bases outside gene matches: 3. The CDR3 runs 12 residues. The CDR3 protein is CASSGTGREQYF. The DNA for the CDR3 is TGTGCCAGCAGCGGGACAGGGCGCGAGCAGTACTTC.

The V gene is TRBV14, the J gene TRBJ1-2, with a weak D call TRBD1 (5 bases). CDR1 and CDR2 (germline): SGHDN, FVKESK. The CDR3 consists of 16 residues. Deletions cut 1 base from V and 8 bases from J, with 20 bases between. The CDR3 loop is CASSQVRGSSLNGYTF. The CDR3, as DNA: TGTGCCAGCAGCCAAGTAAGGGGAAGCTCCCTAAACGGCTACACCTTC.

This clonotype was detected ten times or more. The CDR3 is CAWQEDNNQPQHF. The CDR3 bases are TGTGCCTGGCAAGAGGACAACAATCAGCCCCAGCATTTT. This rearrangement joins TRBV30 to TRBJ1-5; weak D call: TRBD1 (5 bases). Trimming removed 5 bases at V and 3 bases at J, with 11 bases between. CDR1 and CDR2 (germline): GTSNPN, SVGIG (reference sequence). This CDR3 contains 13 residues.

As regards this clonotype: Compared with germline, one end of the junction differs, possibly owing to a read error. The rearrangement uses TRBV12-3 or TRBV12-4 and TRBJ1-2, with a tentative D call TRBD1 (6 bases). The CDR3 is made up of 14 amino acids. Here the CDR3 reads CTSSLSGQIYGYTF. DNA for the CDR3: TGTACCAGCAGTTTAAGCGGACAGATCTATGGCTACACCTTC.

The chain is built from TRBV7-2 and TRBJ2-7; 8 nucleotides match TRBD2. Trimming cost V 5 bases and J 1 base; bases outside gene matches: 7. This CDR3 contains 15 residues. Germline V gene lookup returns CDR1 SGHTA and CDR2 FQGNSA. The CDR3 protein is CASSQSTSGSYEQYF. In DNA, the CDR3 is TGTGCCAGCAGCCAATCCACTAGCGGTTCCTACGAGCAGTACTTC.

This chain connects TRBV6-5 to TRBJ2-2; D not certain. CDR3 length: 13 amino acids. Germline V CDR1 and CDR2: MNHEY, SVGAGI. The V end was cut by 2 bases, the J end by 3 bases, with 4 bases between. CDR3 in DNA: TGTGCCAGCAGTTACGTCTACACCGGGGAGCTGTTTTTT. As protein: CASSYVYTGELFF.

Remarks on this clonotype: At one end the junction does not follow the germline gene, possibly because of a read error. This chain connects TRBV11-3 to TRBJ2-5; D is unclear. The CDR3 consists of 13 residues. In germline, CDR1 is SGHNT, CDR2 YENEEA. CDR3 region: CASSLGQKEIQYF. CDR3 bases: TGTGCCAGCAGCTTGGGTCAGAAAGAGATCCAGTACTTC.

This clonotype has at least ten counts. The V gene is TRBV12-3 or TRBV12-4, the J gene TRBJ1-1; the match to TRBD1 covers 10 bases. Trimming removed 3 bases from V and 8 bases from J; junction bases left unmatched: 6. CDR3 length: 14 amino acids. CDR3 residues: CASSFLTGGEEAFF. DNA of the CDR3: TGTGCCAGCAGTTTTCTGACAGGGGGCGAGGAAGCTTTCTTT.

Many counts were recorded for this clonotype. The chain carries TRBV20-1 and TRBJ2-7; possibly TRBD1 for D (5 bases). Trimming took 0 bases from V and 3 from J, leaving 9 bases between them. The germline gives CDR1 DFQATT, CDR2 SNEGSKA (reference sequence). The CDR3 is 13 amino acids. CDR3 loop: CSARDPGYYEQYF. The DNA of the CDR3 is TGCAGTGCTAGAGACCCAGGGTACTACGAGCAGTACTTC.

This clonotype was detected only a few times. The V and J genes are TRBV5-1 and TRBJ1-1; tentative D call: TRBD1 (5 bases). The CDR3 runs 18 residues. Trimming removed 0 bases from V and 5 bases from J, with 23 bases in between. Germline V lookup: CDR1 SGHRS, CDR2 YFSETQ. The CDR3 is CASSLGIMGREGWTEAFF. The CDR3 region has the DNA TGCGCCAGCAGCTTGGGCATTATGGGCAGGGAGGGTTGGACTGAAGCTTTCTTT.